A selection of T cell receptor beta chains follows, all from one sample in a study of blood T cell repertoires in COVID-19. Using immunoSEQ multiplex PCR, the repertoire was profiled, and TCRdb retains in-frame clones only, with some absent. The sample has over 100,000 clones; roughly four fifths are singletons. Sample: peripheral blood. These receptor sequences come from a woman at least 80 years old with active or convalescent COVID-19. The CDR3 runs from the conserved cysteine through the conserved F or W. The D gene is left open where the match is weak.

D gene	V gene	J gene	CDR3 protein
TRBD1	TRBV28	TRBJ1-1	CASSPRDRRNTEAFF
-	TRBV7-9	TRBJ1-3	CASSSSGGANTIYF
-	TRBV6-6	TRBJ1-2	CASSYGGGNGYTF
-	TRBV10-2	TRBJ2-5	CASSEEWGRAETQYF
-	TRBV5-1	TRBJ1-2	CASSLGRAWYGYTF
TRBD1	TRBV4-3	TRBJ1-2	CASSHYGTGIGYTF
-	TRBV6-5	TRBJ2-1	CASSYSFNPGVNEQFF
-	TRBV28	TRBJ2-7	CASSSPGPGDYEQYF
TRBD1	TRBV5-6	TRBJ2-1	CASSFQQGARGNEQFF
-	TRBV28	TRBJ1-1	CASSSYTEAFF
-	TRBV6-2/TRBV6-3	TRBJ1-1	CASSQTWAPSFTEAFF
-	TRBV7-9	TRBJ2-2	CASSFVGTTGELFF
TRBD1	TRBV28	TRBJ1-6	CASSIPQGSGNSPLHF
-	TRBV2	TRBJ2-1	CASTVGGNNEQFF
TRBD2	TRBV7-3	TRBJ2-1	CASSPRLAGPYNEQFF
-	TRBV11-2	TRBJ2-7	CASSPAGQVRQYF
-	TRBV5-1	TRBJ2-7	CASKLGPSSPYEQYF
TRBD1	TRBV27	TRBJ1-1	CASSSNRDRVPTEAFF
-	TRBV6-5	TRBJ1-1	CASRTLFGSVTEAFF
TRBD2	TRBV9	TRBJ2-3	CASSPRGGSGSITTSTDTQYF
-	TRBV28	TRBJ1-1	CASSSGSRQNTEAFF
-	TRBV7-6	TRBJ2-3	CASSPSARAAATQYF
-	TRBV19	TRBJ1-1	CASSIRDSEAFF
TRBD2	TRBV27	TRBJ2-7	CASSSQLAGGYEQYF
-	TRBV13	TRBJ1-2	CASSLLEGNYGYTF
-	TRBV2	TRBJ1-5	CASSGGGGNQPQHF
-	TRBV5-1	TRBJ2-2	CASSGTRGTGELFF
-	TRBV2	TRBJ1-5	CASSVSQPQHF
-	TRBV7-8	TRBJ2-3	CASSLVQNGADTQYF
TRBD1	TRBV30	TRBJ1-2	CAWGRQLLGQARHRGYTF
-	TRBV3-1/TRBV3-2	TRBJ1-6	CASSQRSQASYNSPLHF
TRBD1	TRBV5-1	TRBJ1-1	CASSLIPGTGNAEAFF
-	TRBV5-6	TRBJ2-2	CASSPAGGNTGELFF
-	TRBV7-9	TRBJ1-4	CASSPRGGTNEKLFF
-	TRBV27	TRBJ1-6	CASSPDRRGNNSPLHF
-	TRBV9	TRBJ1-1	CASRCASGACTEAFF
-	TRBV27	TRBJ2-3	CATRLGSDTQYF
-	TRBV4-2	TRBJ1-6	CASSLFSGAGSPLHF
-	TRBV23-1	TRBJ2-4	CASSQDLGAF
TRBD1	TRBV5-1	TRBJ2-7	CASSLAGGRNEQYF
TRBD1	TRBV15	TRBJ1-3	CATSRDQQGNTIYF
TRBD1	TRBV7-9	TRBJ1-1	CASSRQGGNTEAFF
TRBD1	TRBV19	TRBJ2-7	CASSVNRGMANEQYF
TRBD2	TRBV5-8	TRBJ2-2	CASRRGLAGLGELFF
TRBD1	TRBV5-1	TRBJ2-1	CASSLVWDRGPNEQFF
-	TRBV19	TRBJ1-2	CASSTQGQGYDGYTF
-	TRBV4-1	TRBJ1-4	CASSQPGRTNEKLFF
-	TRBV7-9	TRBJ2-7	CASSHEYEQYF
-	TRBV28	TRBJ2-3	CASKLADSYTDTQYF